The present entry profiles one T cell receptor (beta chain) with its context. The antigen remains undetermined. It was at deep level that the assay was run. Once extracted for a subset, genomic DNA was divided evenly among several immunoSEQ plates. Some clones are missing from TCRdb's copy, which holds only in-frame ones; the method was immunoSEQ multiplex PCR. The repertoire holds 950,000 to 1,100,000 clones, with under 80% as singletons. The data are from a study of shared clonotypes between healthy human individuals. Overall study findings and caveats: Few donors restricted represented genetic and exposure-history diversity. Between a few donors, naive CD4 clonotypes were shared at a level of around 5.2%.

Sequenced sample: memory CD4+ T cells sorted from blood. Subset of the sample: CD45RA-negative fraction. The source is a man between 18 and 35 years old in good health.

The DNA for the CDR3 is TGTGCCAGCAGCCCAACCATTTCGGGAACCGGGGAGCTGTTTTTT. Its protein product is CASSPTISGTGELFF. V gene TRBV7-3 combines with J gene TRBJ2-2; possible D gene TRBD2, 5 bases. Germline V gene data show CDR1 as SGHTA and CDR2 as FQGTGA. This CDR3 region has 15 residues. V was shortened by 5 bases and J by 5 bases, with 15 bases between the two germline ends.